This T cell receptor (beta chain) was documented in a study of T-cell memory formation after mild COVID-19 (dated by TCRdb to the early 2020s). About the investigation overall: TCR sequence clusters from the two donors were found to be largely donor specific. In a couple of donors, T-cell clones that expanded and contracted after mild COVID-19 were followed by sequencing TCRalpha and TCRbeta repertoires longitudinally. The cohort was made up of two young adult volunteers, one female and one male, who were previously healthy. Study-wide findings and limitations: Contracting CD4+ clones turned up mainly in the CM and EM memory subsets, whereas EMRA was where CD8+ clones were enriched. SARS-CoV-2 specificity was not confirmed for the second-wave clones peaking on day 37. Only a couple of mild cases were covered in the study, and larger cohorts including severe cases with pre-infection samples were considered necessary. Balanced CD4/CD8 phenotypes were observed for clones contracting from day 15 to 85, whereas a bias towards CD4+ was observed for a second wave of clones expanding from day 15 to 37. Some responding clones were detected in pre-infection memory, suggesting pre-existing cross-reactive memory T cells joined the SARS-CoV-2 response.

Ficoll-Paque density gradient centrifugation was used to isolate PBMCs. Sequencing used an Illumina NovaSeq 6000. TCRalpha and TCRbeta cDNA libraries were constructed by 5'RACE with constant-segment primers, with sample barcodes and unique molecular identifiers being introduced. Trizol reagent was used to extract RNA from every sample. Amplification of the libraries took two PCR steps, and the second step added a second sample barcode plus Illumina TruSeq adapters. Sequencing of the libraries was done on an Illumina NovaSeq, producing 2 x 150 bp paired-end reads. The published analysis was carried out like this. The reads were demultiplexed and collapsed into UMI-guided consensus sequences using migec v1.2.7. Using mixcr v2.1.11, UMI consensuses were aligned to TRA and TRB V and J templates and then assembled into clonotypes. A clonotype was counted as expanded or contracted only if both edgeR and NoisET called the change significant, with noise models trained on biological replicates. For edgeR calls, a false discovery rate-adjusted p below 0.01 and a log2 fold-change threshold of 1 were applied. As an exploratory analysis of dynamics, max-normalized trajectories of the 1000 most abundant clonotypes were examined by PCA with hierarchical clustering. The CD4 or CD8 phenotype of responding clones was assigned using the separately sequenced CD4+ and CD8+ repertoires. The raw public data were reprocessed by TCRdb itself: fastp quality trimming at Q25, MiXCR clonotype calling, in-frame beta chains only. For every CDR3 protein sequence, its rows merge into one entry that carries the most common genes and DNA. For this entry, the V and J calls and clone size follow TCRdb and not the study's own pipeline. The sample has 250,000 or so distinct CDR3 sequences on record, 8% to 9.5% of them singletons. More than 20% of the sample goes to the ten largest clones.

Including cysteine and phenylalanine, the CDR3 has 16 amino acids. Only CDR3 DNA is held: 48 bases, read in frame from base 1. Trimming accounts for 1 base at V and 4 bases at J, while the number of junction bases matched to no gene is 7. Taken from the germline V gene, the CDR1 and CDR2 loops are SGHTA and FQGNSA. This clonotype was seen more than once but under ten times. Its antigen is still unknown. Base qualities are not provided; no much larger clone lies one nucleotide away. The chain is made from TRBV7-2 and TRBJ2-3; 8 bases in the middle match TRBD1. The sequenced sample was PBMCs or a T cell subset sorted from them (not recorded which). The receptor was isolated from a man aged 18 to 30 who had mild COVID-19 (a few samples of this study predate the infection). The sample titles of this study are shuffled in the database, so cell type and time point are left out; the donor was told from shared clones. The CDR3 in this case is CASSLVSGRGPDTQYF. The DNA sequence follows: TGTGCCAGCAGCTTAGTTTCGGGCAGGGGGCCAGATACGCAGTATTTT.